The subject of this entry is one T cell receptor (beta chain). Its cognate antigen is unknown. The sample is drawn from a study of cytomegalovirus exposure and HLA in healthy donors. The PCR employed 60 Vbeta primers together with 13 Jbeta primers. Assay: immunoSEQ multiplex PCR; the TCRdb copy retains only in-frame clones and omits some. This table holds about 140,000 clones, about 74% found once. In germline, CDR1 is SNHLY, CDR2 FYNNEI. V gave up 6 bases and J gave up 6 bases; unmatched junction bases: 8. The CDR3 covers 13 residues. The study's findings and limits: Compared with the roughly 700-donor mean, an Asian-associated ancestry cluster reportedly had fewer N-insertions, according to a later analysis. There were a few CMV-associated chains whose specificity for CMV antigens was confirmed in vitro.

V gene TRBV2 combines with J gene TRBJ2-7; 7 nucleotides align to TRBD1. The source of this sequence is a woman aged 45 to 65 in good health and CMV-seronegative. Sequencing input: PBMCs. DNA of the CDR3: TGTGCCAGCAGGGATTCCGGGACAGCCGAGCAGTACTTC. This encodes CASRDSGTAEQYF.